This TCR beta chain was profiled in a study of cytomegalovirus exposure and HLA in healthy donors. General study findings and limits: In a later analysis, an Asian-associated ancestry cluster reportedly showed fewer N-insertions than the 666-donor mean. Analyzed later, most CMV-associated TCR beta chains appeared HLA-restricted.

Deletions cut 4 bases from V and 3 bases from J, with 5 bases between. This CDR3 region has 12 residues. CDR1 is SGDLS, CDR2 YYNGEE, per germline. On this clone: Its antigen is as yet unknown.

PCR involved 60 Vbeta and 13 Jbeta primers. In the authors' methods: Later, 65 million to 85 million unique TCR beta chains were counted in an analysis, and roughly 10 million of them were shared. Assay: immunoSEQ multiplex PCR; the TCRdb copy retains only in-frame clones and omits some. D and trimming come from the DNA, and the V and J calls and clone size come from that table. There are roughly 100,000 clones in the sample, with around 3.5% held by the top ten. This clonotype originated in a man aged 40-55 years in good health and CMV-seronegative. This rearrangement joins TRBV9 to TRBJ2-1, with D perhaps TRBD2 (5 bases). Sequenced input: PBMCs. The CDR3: CASSRGYNEQFF. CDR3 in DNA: TGTGCCAGCAGCCGGGGCTACAATGAGCAGTTCTTC.